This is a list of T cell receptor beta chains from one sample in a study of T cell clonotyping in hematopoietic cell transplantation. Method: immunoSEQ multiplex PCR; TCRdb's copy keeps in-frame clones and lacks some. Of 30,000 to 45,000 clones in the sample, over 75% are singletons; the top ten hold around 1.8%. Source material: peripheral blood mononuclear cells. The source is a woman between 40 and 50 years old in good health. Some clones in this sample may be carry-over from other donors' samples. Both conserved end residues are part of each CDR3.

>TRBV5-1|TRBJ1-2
CASSHITGRGLYGYTF
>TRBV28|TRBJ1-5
CASKRGGDQPQHF
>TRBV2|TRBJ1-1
CASSRTGRNTEAFF
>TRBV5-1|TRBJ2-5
CASSYTGTGSKETQYF
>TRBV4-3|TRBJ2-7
CASSQDLNSYEQYF
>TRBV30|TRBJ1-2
CAWSVNSLYGYTF
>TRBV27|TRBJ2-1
CASSFLLAGGINEQFF
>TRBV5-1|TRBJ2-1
CASKISGHLDEQFF
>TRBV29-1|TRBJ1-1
CSARTGTGNTEAFF
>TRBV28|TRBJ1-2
CASSTYGYTF
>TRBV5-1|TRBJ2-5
CASSLIRDSQETQYF
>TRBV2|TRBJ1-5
CASSEWGRDQPQHF
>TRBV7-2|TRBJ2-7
CASSLERTDYEQYF
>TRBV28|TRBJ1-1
CASSLASGNTEAFF
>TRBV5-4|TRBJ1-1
CASSLALQVNTEAFF
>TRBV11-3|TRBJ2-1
CASSRLRGNEQFF
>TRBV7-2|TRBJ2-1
CASSHLAGGPDEQFF
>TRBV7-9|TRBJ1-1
CASSLGTSGEAFF
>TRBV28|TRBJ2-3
CASSTTDTQYF
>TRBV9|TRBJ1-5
CASGPRSGEPQHF
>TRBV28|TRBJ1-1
CASSFRTALEAFF
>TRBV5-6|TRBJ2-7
CASSLTSGSSYEQYF
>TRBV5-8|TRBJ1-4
CASSGGTRRANEKLFF
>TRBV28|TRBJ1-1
CASSIGQGHTEAFF
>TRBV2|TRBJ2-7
CAIPWPLTGQGNEQYF
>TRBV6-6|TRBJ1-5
CASSRGIQGASQPQHF
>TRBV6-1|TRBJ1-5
CASSEYAGGGFRPQHF
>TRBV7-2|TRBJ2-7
CASSLVSGEQYF
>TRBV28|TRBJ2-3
CASSNFPLRTYPTDTQYF
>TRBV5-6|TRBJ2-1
CASSWGTSGRGEQFF
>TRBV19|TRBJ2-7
CASRQRGRGGIVEQYF
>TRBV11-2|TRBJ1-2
CASSLLQYYGYTF
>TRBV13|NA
CASSLAGGPFYEQYF
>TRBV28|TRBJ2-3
CASSSPDTQYF
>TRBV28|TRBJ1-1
CASSLNRGGDNVGFF
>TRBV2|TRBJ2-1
CASAGYRSYNEQFF
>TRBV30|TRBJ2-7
CAWSGGLAGYEQYF
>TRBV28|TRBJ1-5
CASSSRDTINQPQHF
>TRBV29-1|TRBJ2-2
CSVTTSGNTGELFF
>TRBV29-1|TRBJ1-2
CSVAEGYGYTF
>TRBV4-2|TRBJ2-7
CASSQVRSSYEQYF
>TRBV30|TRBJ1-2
CAWVHPTGAGYTF
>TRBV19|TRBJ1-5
CASSIKRDVQPQHF
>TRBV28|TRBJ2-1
CASSLGAPPYNEQFF
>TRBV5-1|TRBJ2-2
CASSLSTSGTGELFF
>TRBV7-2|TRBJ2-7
CASSIGRSYEQYF
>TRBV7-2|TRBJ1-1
CASSPTGGTEAFF